This paragraph reports one TCR beta chain. Authors' analysis steps: Amplification of reference gene primers was used by the study to estimate nucleated cell counts. TCRdb's table, derived via immunoSEQ multiplex PCR, lists solely in-frame clones and lacks some. The V and J calls and clone size come from that table; D and trimming were worked out from the DNA. Here the sample spans 25,000 to 35,000 clones, over 85% being singletons. The data were taken from a study of blood T cell repertoires in COVID-19. As for the study in general: Acute and convalescent COVID-19 specimens originated in the United States, Italy and Spain.

Trimming pared 3 bases from V and 7 bases from J, leaving 14 bases between. The CDR3 extends over 14 amino acids. Germline CDR1 reads SGHRS; CDR2 reads YFSETQ. Sequenced: peripheral blood. This sequence originates from a man between 65 and 80 years old with active or convalescent COVID-19. This chain connects TRBV5-1 to TRBJ2-1; D may be TRBD2 (6 bases). The CDR3 nucleotides read TGCGCCAGCAGCTCGCGGGACGCAGGTAATGAGCAGTTCTTC. Protein product: CASSSRDAGNEQFF. Based on the CDR3 plus reference TRBV5-1 and TRBJ2-1, the full variable domain is KAGVTQTPRYLIKTRGQQVTLSCSPISGHRSVSWYQQTPGQGLQFLFEYFSETQRNKGNFPGRFSGRQFSNSRSEMNVSTLELGDSALYLCASSSRDAGNEQFFGPGTRLTVL.